These T cell receptor beta chains were read from a single sample in a study of blood T cell repertoires in COVID-19. The data were produced by immunoSEQ multiplex PCR, yet TCRdb's version contains in-frame clones alone and is incomplete. The sample contains about 370,000 clones, around 91% of which appear only once. The source material was PBMCs or T cells enriched from blood (not recorded which). These receptors originate from a man between 18 and 35 years old who had recovered from COVID-19. Both conserved end residues are part of each CDR3. A D gene is named only where the DNA matches it firmly. The listing skips clone size in some rows; elsewhere it reads once, few, many or a size class.

>TRBD1|TRBV6-6|TRBJ2-7|NA
CASSRWTGTGGPQSSYEQYF
TGTGCCAGCAGTCGATGGACCGGGACAGGGGGACCCCAGAGCTCCTACGAGCAGTACTTC
>NA|TRBV3-1/TRBV3-2|TRBJ2-7|NA
CASRSSGGFYEQYF
TGTGCCAGCAGGTCTTCCGGGGGTTTCTACGAGCAGTACTTC
>NA|TRBV7-3|TRBJ2-1|NA
CASSSANNEQFF
TGTGCCAGCAGCTCCGCGAACAATGAGCAGTTCTTC
>TRBD2|TRBV7-3|TRBJ2-1|NA
CASSLGAGGLYNEQFF
TGTGCCAGCAGCTTAGGAGCGGGGGGGCTATACAATGAGCAGTTCTTC
>TRBD2|TRBV3-1/TRBV3-2|TRBJ2-5|NA
CASSQGALAGETQYF
TGTGCCAGCAGCCAAGGGGCACTAGCGGGAGAGACCCAGTACTTC
>NA|TRBV28|TRBJ2-5|NA
CASKFTGILKKNQETQYF
TGTGCCAGCAAATTCACAGGGATTTTGAAGAAAAACCAAGAGACCCAGTACTTC
>TRBD1|TRBV7-9|TRBJ1-2|NA
CASSLGQGLYGYTF
TGTGCCAGCAGCCTCGGACAGGGGCTATATGGCTACACCTTC
>TRBD1|TRBV2|TRBJ2-1|NA
CASREGGGSYNEQFF
TGTGCCAGCAGGGAAGGGGGCGGTTCCTACAATGAGCAGTTCTTC
>TRBD1|TRBV13|TRBJ2-1|NA
CASREQGARLNEQFF
TGTGCCAGCAGAGAACAGGGGGCGCGTTTGAATGAGCAGTTCTTC
>TRBD2|TRBV10-3|TRBJ2-7|NA
CAISELKRGGSYEQYF
TGTGCCATCAGTGAGTTAAAGCGGGGGGGTTCCTACGAGCAGTACTTC
>NA|TRBV6-4|TRBJ2-7|NA
CASTPLDSQEQYF
TGTGCCAGCACCCCTTTAGACAGTCAAGAGCAGTACTTC
>NA|TRBV19|TRBJ2-7|few
CASSPNSGVFTYEQYF
TGTGCCAGTAGCCCTAACTCAGGGGTATTTACCTACGAGCAGTACTTC
>TRBD2|TRBV6-6|TRBJ2-7|NA
CASSYPTGGRDGEQYF
TGTGCCAGCAGTTACCCGACGGGGGGGCGAGATGGCGAGCAGTACTTC
>NA|TRBV18|TRBJ2-3|NA
CASSPPSADTQYF
TGTGCCAGCTCACCACCGTCCGCAGATACGCAGTATTTT
>TRBD1|TRBV5-1|TRBJ2-5|NA
CASSQNRGSQETQYF
TGCGCCAGCAGCCAAAACAGGGGCTCCCAAGAGACCCAGTACTTC
>NA|TRBV7-9|TRBJ1-4|NA
CASSLLEYREREKLFF
TGTGCCAGCAGCTTGCTAGAGTACAGGGAGCGTGAAAAACTGTTTTTT
>NA|TRBV6-1|TRBJ1-5|NA
CASSEASGGGQPQHF
TGTGCCAGCAGTGAAGCATCGGGGGGTGGTCAGCCCCAGCATTTT